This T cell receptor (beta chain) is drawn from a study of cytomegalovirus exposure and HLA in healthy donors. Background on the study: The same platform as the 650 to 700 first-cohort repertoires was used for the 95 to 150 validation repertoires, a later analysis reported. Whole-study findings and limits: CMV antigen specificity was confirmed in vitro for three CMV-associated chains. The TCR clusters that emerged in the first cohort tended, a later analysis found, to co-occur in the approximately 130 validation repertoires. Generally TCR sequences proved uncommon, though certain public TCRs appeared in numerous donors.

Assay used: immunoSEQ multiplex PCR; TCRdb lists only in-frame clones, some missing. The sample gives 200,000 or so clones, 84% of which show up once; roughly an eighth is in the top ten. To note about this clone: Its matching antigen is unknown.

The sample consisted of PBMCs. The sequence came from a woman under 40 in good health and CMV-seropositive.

DNA for the CDR3: TGTGCCAGCAGTGACTCGGCAGGGAATGGGCGCGAGCAGTACTTC. This translates into CASSDSAGNGREQYF. The chain recombines TRBV6-4 with TRBJ2-7; a possible D gene is TRBD1 (5 bases). Trimming pared 0 bases from V and 6 bases from J, leaving 15 bases between. The CDR3 covers 15 residues. Germline lookup yields CDR1 MRHNA and CDR2 SNTAGT.